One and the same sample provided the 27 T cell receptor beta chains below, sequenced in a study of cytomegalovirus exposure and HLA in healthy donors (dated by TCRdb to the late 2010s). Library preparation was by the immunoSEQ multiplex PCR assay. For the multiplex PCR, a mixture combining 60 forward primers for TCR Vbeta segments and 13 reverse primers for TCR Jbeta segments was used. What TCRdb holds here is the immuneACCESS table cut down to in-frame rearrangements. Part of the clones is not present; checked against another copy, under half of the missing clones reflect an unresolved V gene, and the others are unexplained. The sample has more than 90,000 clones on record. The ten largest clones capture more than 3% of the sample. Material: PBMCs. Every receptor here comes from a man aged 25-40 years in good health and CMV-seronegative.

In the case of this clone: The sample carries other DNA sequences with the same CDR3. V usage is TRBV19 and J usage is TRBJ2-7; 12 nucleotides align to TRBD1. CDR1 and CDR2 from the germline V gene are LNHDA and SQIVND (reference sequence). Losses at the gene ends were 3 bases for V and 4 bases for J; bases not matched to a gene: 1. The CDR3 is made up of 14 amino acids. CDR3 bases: TGTGCCAGTAGTATGGGACAGGGGGCGTACGAGCAGTACTTC. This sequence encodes CASSMGQGAYEQYF.

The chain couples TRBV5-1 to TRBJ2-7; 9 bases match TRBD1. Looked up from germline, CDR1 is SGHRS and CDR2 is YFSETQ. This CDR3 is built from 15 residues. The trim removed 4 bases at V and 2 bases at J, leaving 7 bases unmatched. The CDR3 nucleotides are TGCGCCAGCAGCGAAGGGACAGGGAACCCCTACGAGCAGTACTTC. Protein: CASSEGTGNPYEQYF.

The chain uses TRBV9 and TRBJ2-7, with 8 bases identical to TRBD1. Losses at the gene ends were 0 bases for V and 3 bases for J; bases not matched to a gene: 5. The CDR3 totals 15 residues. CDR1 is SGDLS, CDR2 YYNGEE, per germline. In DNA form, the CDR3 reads TGTGCCAGCAGCGTAGCTTGGGGGACAGGCTACGAGCAGTACTTC. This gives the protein CASSVAWGTGYEQYF.

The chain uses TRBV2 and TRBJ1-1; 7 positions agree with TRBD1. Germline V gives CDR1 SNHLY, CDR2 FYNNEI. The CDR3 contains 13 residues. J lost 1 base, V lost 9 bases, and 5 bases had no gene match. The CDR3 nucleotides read TGTGCCAGTAGACAGGGAGAGAACACTGAAGCTTTCTTT. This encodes CASRQGENTEAFF.

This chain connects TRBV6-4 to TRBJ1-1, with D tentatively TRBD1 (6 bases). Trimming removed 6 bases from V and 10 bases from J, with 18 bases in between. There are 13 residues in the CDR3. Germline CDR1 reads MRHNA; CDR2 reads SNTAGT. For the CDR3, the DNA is TGTGCCAGCAGCGGCTCCGGGACATCTGGAGCTTTCTTT. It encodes CASSGSGTSGAFF.

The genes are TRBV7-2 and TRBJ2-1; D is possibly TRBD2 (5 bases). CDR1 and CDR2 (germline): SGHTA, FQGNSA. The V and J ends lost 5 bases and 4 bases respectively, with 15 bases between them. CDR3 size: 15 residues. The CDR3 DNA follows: TGTGCCAGCAGCCCCGGGCTAGCAGCTTACAATGAGCAGTTCTTC. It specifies CASSPGLAAYNEQFF.

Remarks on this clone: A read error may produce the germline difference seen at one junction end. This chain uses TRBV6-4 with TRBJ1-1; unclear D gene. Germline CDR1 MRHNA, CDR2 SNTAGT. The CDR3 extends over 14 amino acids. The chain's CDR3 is CAGSLGRGDTEAFF. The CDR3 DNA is TGTGCCGGCAGCCTCGGCCGGGGAGACACTGAAGCTTTCTTT.

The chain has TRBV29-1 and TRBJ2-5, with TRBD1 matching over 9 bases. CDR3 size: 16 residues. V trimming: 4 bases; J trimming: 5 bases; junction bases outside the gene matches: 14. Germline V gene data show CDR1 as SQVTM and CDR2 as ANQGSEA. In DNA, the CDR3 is TGCAGCGTTGTGGGGAAACCGGGACAGGGAAGCGAGACCCAGTACTTC. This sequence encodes CSVVGKPGQGSETQYF.

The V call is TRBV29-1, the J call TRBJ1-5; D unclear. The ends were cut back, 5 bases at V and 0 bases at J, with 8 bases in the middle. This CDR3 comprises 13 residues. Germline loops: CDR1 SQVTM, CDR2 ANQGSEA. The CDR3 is CSVRENSNQPQHF. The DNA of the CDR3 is TGCAGCGTTAGAGAAAATAGCAATCAGCCCCAGCATTTT. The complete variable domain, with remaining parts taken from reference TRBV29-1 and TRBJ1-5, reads SAVISQKPSRDICQRGTSLTIQCQVDSQVTMMFWYRQQPGQSLTLIATANQGSEATYESGFVIDKFPISRPNLTFSTLTVSNMSPEDSSIYLCSVRENSNQPQHFGDGTRLSIL.

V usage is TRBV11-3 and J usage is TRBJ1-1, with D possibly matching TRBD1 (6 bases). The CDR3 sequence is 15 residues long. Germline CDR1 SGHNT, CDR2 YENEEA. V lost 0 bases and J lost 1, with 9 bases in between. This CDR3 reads CASSLDPDRNTEAFF. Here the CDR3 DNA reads TGTGCCAGCAGCTTAGACCCGGACAGGAACACTGAAGCTTTCTTT.

The chain's CDR3 is CASSQKTGTGHQPQHF. The CDR3 DNA is TGTGCCAGCAGCCAGAAGACCGGGACAGGGCATCAGCCCCAGCATTTT. The J gene is TRBJ1-5, the V gene TRBV7-2, with 9 bases fitting TRBD1. Germline CDR1 SGHTA, CDR2 FQGNSA. The CDR3 covers 16 residues. V was pared by 5 bases and J by 5 bases, with 10 bases of the junction left unmatched.

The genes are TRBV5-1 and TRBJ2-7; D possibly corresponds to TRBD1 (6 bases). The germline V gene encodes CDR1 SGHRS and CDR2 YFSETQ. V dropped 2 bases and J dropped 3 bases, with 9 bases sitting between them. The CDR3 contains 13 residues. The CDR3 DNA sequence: TGCGCCAGCAGCTTAACAGGGTTCTACGAGCAGTACTTC. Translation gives CASSLTGFYEQYF.

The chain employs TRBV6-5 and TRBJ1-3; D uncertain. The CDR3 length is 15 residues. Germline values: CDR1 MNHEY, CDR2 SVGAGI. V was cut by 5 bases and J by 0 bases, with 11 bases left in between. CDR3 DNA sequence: TGTGCCAGCAGTCCAGTGGTTTTCTCTGGAAACACCATATATTTT. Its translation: CASSPVVFSGNTIYF.

CDR3 sequence: CASSPRTALYNEQFF. Here the CDR3 DNA reads TGTGCCAGCAGCCCAAGGACAGCGCTATACAATGAGCAGTTCTTC. The chain has TRBV5-4 and TRBJ2-1; a weak D match, TRBD1 (6 bases). Germline V gene data show CDR1 as SGHNT and CDR2 as YYREEE (reference sequence). The CDR3 runs to 15 residues. V lost 4 bases, J lost 4 bases, and 15 bases lay in between.

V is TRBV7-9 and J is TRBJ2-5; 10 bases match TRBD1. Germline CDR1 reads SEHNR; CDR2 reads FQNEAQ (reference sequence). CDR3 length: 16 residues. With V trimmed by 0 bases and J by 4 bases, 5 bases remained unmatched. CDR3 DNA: TGTGCCAGCAGCTTAGCCGGACAGGGGGGAGGAGAGACCCAGTACTTC. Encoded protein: CASSLAGQGGGETQYF.

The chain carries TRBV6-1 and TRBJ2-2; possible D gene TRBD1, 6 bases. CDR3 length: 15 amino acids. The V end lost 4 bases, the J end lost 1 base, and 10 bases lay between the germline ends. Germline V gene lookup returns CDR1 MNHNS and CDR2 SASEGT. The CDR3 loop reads CASSATGLNTGELFF. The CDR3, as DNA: TGTGCCAGCAGTGCCACAGGGCTGAACACCGGGGAGCTGTTTTTT.

In DNA, the CDR3 is TGTGCCAGCAGCTCGGGAGGGGAGCCCTACAATGAGCAGTTCTTC. It specifies CASSSGGEPYNEQFF. The rearrangement uses TRBV9 and TRBJ2-1; 8 bases are shared with TRBD2. CDR1 is SGDLS, CDR2 YYNGEE, per germline. This CDR3 is 15 amino acids long. V lost 4 bases and J lost 2; bases outside the gene matches: 5.

This CDR3 reads CATSRDRQGAGYTF. DNA of the CDR3: TGTGCCACCAGCAGAGATCGGCAGGGGGCTGGCTACACCTTC. V is TRBV15 and J is TRBJ1-2; 8 bases map to TRBD1. V was pared by 0 bases and J by 7 bases, with 4 bases of the junction left unmatched. The germline CDR1 and CDR2 sequences are LNHNV and YYDKDF (reference sequence). There are 14 residues in the CDR3.

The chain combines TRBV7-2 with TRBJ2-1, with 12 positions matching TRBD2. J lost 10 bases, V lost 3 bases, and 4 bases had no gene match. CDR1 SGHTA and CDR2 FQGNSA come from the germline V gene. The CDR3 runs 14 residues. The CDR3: CASSLGLAGQEQFF. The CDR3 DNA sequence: TGTGCCAGCAGCTTGGGACTAGCGGGTCAGGAGCAGTTCTTC. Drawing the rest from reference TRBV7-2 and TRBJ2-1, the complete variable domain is GAGVSQSPSNKVTEKGKDVELRCDPISGHTALYWYRQSLGQGLEFLIYFQGNSAPDKSGLPSDRFSAERTGGSVSTLTIQRTQQEDSAVYLCASSLGLAGQEQFFGPGTRLTVL.

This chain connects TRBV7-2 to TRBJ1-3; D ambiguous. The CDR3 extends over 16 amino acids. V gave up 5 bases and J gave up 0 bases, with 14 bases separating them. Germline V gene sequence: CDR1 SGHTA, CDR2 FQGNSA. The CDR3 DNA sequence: TGTGCCAGCAGCCCCCGGGGAGCCGGCTCTGGAAACACCATATATTTT. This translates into CASSPRGAGSGNTIYF.

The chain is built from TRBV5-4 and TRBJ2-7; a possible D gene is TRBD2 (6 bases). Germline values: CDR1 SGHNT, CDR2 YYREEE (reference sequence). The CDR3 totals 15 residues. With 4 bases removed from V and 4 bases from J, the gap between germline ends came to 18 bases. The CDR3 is CASSALGGFGYEQYF. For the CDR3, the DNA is TGTGCCAGCAGCGCCCTTGGGGGGTTCGGGTACGAGCAGTACTTC.

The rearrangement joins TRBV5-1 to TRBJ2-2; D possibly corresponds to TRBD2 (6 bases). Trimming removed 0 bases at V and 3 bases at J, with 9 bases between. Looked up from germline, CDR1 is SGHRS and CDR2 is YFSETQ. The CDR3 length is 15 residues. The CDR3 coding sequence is TGCGCCAGCAGCTTGGGACGGGGGTACACCGGGGAGCTGTTTTTT. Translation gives CASSLGRGYTGELFF.

CDR3 sequence (DNA): TGCAGTGCTAAACCCGGGACAAAGCAGTTCTTC. Its translation is CSAKPGTKQFF. The chain is built from TRBV20-1 and TRBJ2-1; the D gene is possibly TRBD1 (6 bases). From germline, CDR1 is DFQATT and CDR2 SNEGSKA (reference sequence). The CDR3 sequence is 11 residues long. V was pared by 4 bases and J by 11 bases, with 12 bases between.

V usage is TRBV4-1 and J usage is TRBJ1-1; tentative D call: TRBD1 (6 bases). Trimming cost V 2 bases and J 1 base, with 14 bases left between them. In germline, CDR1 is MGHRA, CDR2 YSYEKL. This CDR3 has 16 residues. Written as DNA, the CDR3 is TGCGCCAGCAGCCAAAGACTAAGGGGGAAGAACACTGAAGCTTTCTTT. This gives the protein CASSQRLRGKNTEAFF.

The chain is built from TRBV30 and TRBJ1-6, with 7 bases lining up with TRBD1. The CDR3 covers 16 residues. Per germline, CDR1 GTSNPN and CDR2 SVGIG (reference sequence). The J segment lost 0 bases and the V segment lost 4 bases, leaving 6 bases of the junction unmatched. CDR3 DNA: TGTGCCTGGACCTCAGGGGGGAGCTCCTATAATTCACCCCTCCACTTT. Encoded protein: CAWTSGGSSYNSPLHF.

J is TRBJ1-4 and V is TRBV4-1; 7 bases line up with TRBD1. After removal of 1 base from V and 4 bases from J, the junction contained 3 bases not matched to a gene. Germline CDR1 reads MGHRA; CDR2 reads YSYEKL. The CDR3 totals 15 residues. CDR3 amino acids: CASSQVDRDNEKLFF. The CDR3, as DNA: TGCGCCAGCAGCCAAGTAGACAGGGATAATGAAAAACTGTTTTTT.

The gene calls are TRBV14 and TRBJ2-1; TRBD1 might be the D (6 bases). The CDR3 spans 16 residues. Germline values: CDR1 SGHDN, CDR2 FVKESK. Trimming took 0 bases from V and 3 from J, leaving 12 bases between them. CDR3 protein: CASSQDRTADYNEQFF. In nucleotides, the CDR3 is TGTGCCAGCAGCCAAGATAGGACAGCCGACTACAATGAGCAGTTCTTC.